This T cell receptor (beta chain) is drawn from a study of low-dose radiotherapy and immunotherapy resistance in tumors (dated by TCRdb to between 2022 and 2023). Background for the entire study: Cohort 1 received 0.5 Gy per fraction every 2 weeks, with a prescribed total PTV dose of 6.5 Gy. In Cohort 2, 1 Gy per fraction was delivered every two weeks, for a total of 13 Gy over 26 weeks. Nivolumab and ipilimumab were both given intravenously, with nivolumab at a 240 mg flat dose every two weeks and ipilimumab at 1 mg/kg every six weeks. Every two weeks, patients got intravenous cyclophosphamide at 200 mg/m2, given one day ahead of each radiation and immunotherapy administration. Aspirin 300 mg was taken orally once daily by patients for four cycles, starting on cycle 1 day 1. Superscript III and a set of TRAV- and TRBV-specific primers were used to synthesize first-strand cDNA, so that both TCRalpha and TCRbeta chains were covered. Randomization of trial participants into treatment groups was not performed. The translational analysis covered eight patients: three from the first dose cohort and the first five from the second dose cohort. Deep sequencing of the TCRalpha and TCRbeta libraries was carried out on an Illumina MiniSeq instrument.

The intended sense of this specimen's time point label: before trial treatment. Donors were enrolled in RACIN, a single-arm phase I dose-escalation trial in which nivolumab, ipilimumab, aspirin, low-dose cyclophosphamide and low-dose radiotherapy were combined. To be eligible, a patient needed to have an advanced solid tumor that was TIL-negative. From its cysteine to its phenylalanine, the CDR3 spans 14 amino acids. The entry retains the CDR3 DNA only, 42 bases that are in frame from base 1. The V end loses 3 bases and the J end loses 6 bases, and a stretch of 14 bases separates them. CDR1 and CDR2 (MDHEN, SYDVKM) derive from the germline V gene. Sequencing took place on an Illumina MiniSeq. TCRs were amplified with Phusion for around 18 PCR cycles using a constant-region primer together with the adapter attached to the V primers. The MessageAmp II aRNA Amplification Kit was used to amplify the isolated mRNA, with in vitro transcription run for more than 15 hours at 37 degrees C. The Dynabeads mRNA DIRECT Purification Kit was used to isolate mRNA for TCR sequencing. Indexed Illumina adapters were added in a second Phusion PCR of 25 cycles, after which AMPure XP beads were used to purify the products. Per the original workflow: Using custom Perl scripts, TCR sequences encoding the same protein were pooled, out-of-frame sequences were removed, and the abundance of each clonotype was computed. Any TCR sequence supported by only a single read was excluded from analysis. Repertoire metrics included Shannon entropy, Gini index, clonality, richness, and frequency of TCRs shared between repertoires. TCRdb reran the public reads through fastp at Q25 and MiXCR, keeping productive beta chains. Every distinct CDR3 protein forms one entry, paired with its most common genes and DNA. TCRdb, rather than the study authors, made the V and J calls. The table for this sample lists fewer than 60,000 distinct CDR3 sequences; about 11% of them were counted only once. 6.2% of the sample lies in the top ten.

Relative to its sample, this clonotype is medium-sized (0.01 to 0.1%). Its antigen is not yet known. Base qualities are missing; no much larger clone stands one base away. Sequencing used PBMCs, obtained before treatment. The chain links TRBV28 with TRBJ1-1, with the D gene not clear enough to name. This sequence originates from a female donor with ovarian cancer. The DNA is as follows: TGTGCCAGCAGTTTCCGGCACATGAGGTCTGAAGCTTTCTTT. It specifies CASSFRHMRSEAFF.